This TCR beta chain was identified during a study of blood T cell repertoires in COVID-19. In the study overall: The United States, Italy and Spain were the sources of the acute and convalescent COVID-19 samples. T cells, B-cell-depleted T cells, or PBMCs supplied cDNA or gDNA.

Germline-derived CDR1 and CDR2 are MDHEN and SYDVKM. The CDR3 spans 16 residues. V lost 5 bases and J 6 bases, leaving 22 bases between the germline ends. Profiling relied on immunoSEQ multiplex PCR, and the TCRdb table lists in-frame clones only, not all of them. Counted here are 56,000 or so clones, more than 60% occurring once; the ten biggest clones make up less than 6%. The receptor was isolated from a woman between 65 and 79 years old with acute or convalescent COVID-19. The gene calls are TRBV28 and TRBJ1-2; a possible D gene is TRBD1 (6 bases). Sequenced: peripheral blood. The CDR3 DNA sequence: TGTGCCAGCAGTCTCCAACACCGTGGGCAGGGGAATGGCTACACCTTC. This gives the protein CASSLQHRGQGNGYTF.